The clone carrying this TCR beta chain qualifies as medium-sized. TCRdb's table, derived via immunoSEQ multiplex PCR, lists solely in-frame clones and lacks some. The table has under 75,000 clones, around four fifths seen once. The data are from a study of blood T cell repertoires in COVID-19. Study information: The United States, Italy and Spain supplied acute and convalescent COVID-19 samples.

The V gene lost 4 bases and the J gene lost 2 bases, with 8 bases spanning the gap. The CDR3 contains 14 residues. Germline V lookup: CDR1 KGHDR, CDR2 SFDVKD. This chain links TRBV24-1 with TRBJ1-5, with D possibly being TRBD1 (6 bases). The sequencing sample was made of peripheral blood. The clonotype originates from a man aged 55 to 69 with acute or convalescent COVID-19. The CDR3 region is CATSEQGGNQPQHF. CDR3 DNA sequence: TGTGCCACCAGTGAACAGGGCGGCAATCAGCCCCAGCATTTT.